These T cell receptor beta chains were read from a single sample in a study of cytomegalovirus exposure and HLA in healthy donors. Measured with immunoSEQ multiplex PCR; TCRdb has only the in-frame clones, and not every one. The table includes about 140,000 clones, around 80% detected once. The sequencing input was PBMCs. The receptors were gathered from a woman between 55 and 75 years old in good health and CMV-seropositive. Each CDR3 is given with its conserved first and last residue. The order of the fields is clone size, J gene, D gene, V gene, CDR3 protein, CDR3 DNA. The D gene is left open where the match is weak. Clone sizes are given selectively: once, few, many, or a class where the clone is expanded.

>-|TRBJ2-1|TRBD2|TRBV5-1
CASSLARTSGSFNEQFF
TGCGCCAGCAGCTTGGCCCGGACTAGCGGGAGTTTTAATGAGCAGTTCTTC
>once|TRBJ1-4|TRBD1|TRBV5-8
CASSLTGGLNEKLFF
TGTGCCAGCAGCTTGACAGGGGGGCTTAATGAAAAACTGTTTTTT
>-|TRBJ1-5|TRBD1|TRBV28
CASSLGTGGNQPQHF
TGTGCCAGCAGTCTGGGGACAGGGGGGAATCAGCCCCAGCATTTT
>-|TRBJ1-2|TRBD1|TRBV6-5
CASSYSAGTGGAGYTF
TGTGCCAGCAGTTACTCGGCCGGGACAGGGGGAGCTGGCTACACCTTC
>-|TRBJ2-7|-|TRBV4-2
CASRAAGSHEQYF
TGTGCCAGCAGGGCGGCGGGGTCCCACGAGCAGTACTTC
>-|TRBJ1-2|-|TRBV19
CASRIRTESYAGYTF
TGTGCCAGTAGAATTCGGACAGAATCTTATGCTGGCTACACCTTC
>-|TRBJ1-5|-|TRBV27
CASSLGAGGNQPQHF
TGTGCCAGCAGTTTAGGAGCAGGGGGCAATCAGCCCCAGCATTTT
>-|TRBJ2-1|-|TRBV21-1
CASSPKRMGGRALHIRNEQFF
TGTGCCAGCAGCCCGAAGAGGATGGGCGGGAGGGCCCTTCATATCCGCAATGAGCAGTTCTTC
>-|TRBJ2-3|TRBD2|TRBV7-8
CASSKTSGTDTQYF
TGTGCCAGCAGCAAAACTAGCGGCACAGATACGCAGTATTTT
>-|TRBJ2-1|TRBD2|TRBV9
CASSGSGRAFNEQFF
TGTGCCAGCAGCGGTAGCGGGAGGGCCTTTAATGAGCAGTTCTTC
>-|TRBJ2-1|TRBD2|TRBV7-3
CASSSGGVNEQFF
TGTGCCAGCAGTTCGGGGGGAGTTAATGAGCAGTTCTTC
>medium-sized|TRBJ1-1|-|TRBV29-1
CSVQGGEPEAFF
TGCAGCGTCCAAGGGGGGGAGCCTGAAGCTTTCTTT
>-|TRBJ1-3|TRBD1|TRBV7-2
CASSLKEQGSLGNTIYF
TGTGCCAGCAGCTTAAAGGAACAGGGGTCCTTGGGGAACACCATATATTTT
>-|TRBJ2-5|-|TRBV9
CASSVGLQETQYF
TGTGCCAGCAGCGTGGGACTCCAAGAGACCCAGTACTTC
>few|TRBJ2-7|-|TRBV28
CASSSVTPYFFYEQYF
TGTGCCAGCAGTTCTGTGACACCTTACTTTTTCTACGAGCAGTACTTC
>-|TRBJ2-7|TRBD2|TRBV28
CASNGGLAGPYEQYF
TGTGCCAGCAACGGGGGACTAGCGGGGCCCTACGAGCAGTACTTC
>-|TRBJ2-3|-|TRBV9
CASSVLGAGTDTQYF
TGTGCCAGCAGCGTTTTAGGGGCCGGGACAGATACGCAGTATTTT
>-|TRBJ2-7|-|TRBV28
CASSSSSYEQYF
TGTGCCAGCAGTTCCTCCTCCTACGAGCAGTACTTC
>-|TRBJ1-1|-|TRBV4-3
CASSQDMGGTEAFF
TGCGCCAGCAGCCAAGATATGGGGGGCACTGAAGCTTTCTTT
>-|TRBJ2-7|TRBD2|TRBV10-3
CAISETLGTSGTYEQYF
TGTGCCATCAGTGAGACCCTTGGGACTAGTGGGACCTACGAGCAGTACTTC
>-|TRBJ2-5|-|TRBV7-7
CASSSRKPGQGALETQYF
TGTGCTAGCAGCTCAAGAAAACCGGGACAAGGGGCTTTAGAGACCCAGTACTTC
>-|TRBJ2-1|-|TRBV5-1
CASSSPAAPSYNEQFF
TGCGCCAGCAGCAGTCCCGCGGCCCCCTCCTACAATGAGCAGTTCTTC
>-|TRBJ2-5|TRBD2|TRBV7-7
CASSGTSGTGETQYF
TGTGCTAGCTCCGGGACTAGCGGGACTGGGGAGACCCAGTACTTC
>-|TRBJ2-2|-|TRBV28
CASSPPQGDIGELFF
TGTGCCAGCAGCCCCCCACAGGGAGATATCGGGGAGCTGTTTTTT
>-|TRBJ2-1|TRBD2|TRBV5-6
CASSTKDWTSVDNEQFF
TGTGCCAGCAGCACGAAAGATTGGACTAGCGTGGACAATGAGCAGTTCTTC
>few|TRBJ1-5|-|TRBV28
CASSDLVNQPQHF
TGTGCCAGCAGCGACTTGGTCAATCAGCCCCAGCATTTT
>-|TRBJ1-1|-|TRBV28
CASSPGGLNTEAFF
TGTGCCAGCAGCCCGGGGGGACTGAACACTGAAGCTTTCTTT
>-|TRBJ2-7|TRBD2|TRBV23-1
CASSQRGTSGRALSYEQYF
TGCGCCAGCAGTCAAAGGGGGACTAGCGGGAGGGCCCTTAGCTACGAGCAGTACTTC
>-|TRBJ2-7|TRBD2|TRBV19
CASSILAGDYEQYF
TGTGCCAGTAGTATCCTAGCGGGGGACTACGAGCAGTACTTC
>-|TRBJ2-4|TRBD1|TRBV27
CASSPGQGVVQYF
TGTGCCAGCAGCCCGGGACAGGGGGTCGTTCAGTACTTC
>-|TRBJ2-1|TRBD1|TRBV2
CASSVTGIRVNEQFF
TGTGCCAGCAGCGTGACAGGGATCAGGGTAAATGAGCAGTTCTTC
>-|TRBJ2-2|-|TRBV19
CASSIGGGAHTGELFF
TGTGCCAGTAGTATCGGAGGGGGGGCGCATACCGGGGAGCTGTTTTTT
>-|TRBJ2-1|TRBD2|TRBV5-1
CASSPQGTSGSLSSYNEQFF
TGCGCCAGCAGCCCTCAGGGGACTAGCGGGAGTTTGAGCTCCTACAATGAGCAGTTCTTC
>-|TRBJ2-1|-|TRBV28
CASSPPPRAAYNEQFF
TGTGCCAGCAGTCCCCCCCCGAGGGCAGCCTACAATGAGCAGTTCTTC
>few|TRBJ1-5|-|TRBV29-1
CSVAEGISNQPQHF
TGCAGCGTTGCTGAGGGTATAAGCAATCAGCCCCAGCATTTT
>-|TRBJ2-7|-|TRBV28
CASSGADKGDYEQYF
TGTGCCAGCAGCGGGGCGGACAAGGGGGATTACGAGCAGTACTTC
>-|TRBJ1-4|TRBD1|TRBV9
CASSPHRGQTNEKLFF
TGTGCCAGCAGCCCTCACAGGGGGCAGACTAATGAAAAACTGTTTTTT
>once|TRBJ2-3|-|TRBV5-4
CASSLSGGRSTDTQYF
TGTGCCAGCAGCTTGTCCGGCGGAAGAAGCACAGATACGCAGTATTTT
>-|TRBJ1-3|-|TRBV30
CAWSGDRSSGNTIYF
TGTGCCTGGAGTGGTGACAGGAGCTCTGGAAACACCATATATTTT
>-|TRBJ2-1|-|TRBV7-3
CASSLHPNNEQFF
TGTGCCAGCAGCTTACATCCTAACAATGAGCAGTTCTTC
>-|TRBJ1-4|-|TRBV4-3
CASSQDGAAANEKLFF
TGCGCCAGCAGCCAAGATGGAGCAGCAGCTAATGAAAAACTGTTTTTT
>-|TRBJ1-5|-|TRBV27
CASRNTGNQPQHF
TGTGCCAGCAGGAATACTGGCAATCAGCCCCAGCATTTT
>-|TRBJ1-1|TRBD1|TRBV28
CASTDRALVAEAFF
TGTGCCAGCACCGACAGGGCTTTAGTCGCTGAAGCTTTCTTT
>-|TRBJ2-5|TRBD1|TRBV28
CASNPPQGASRETQYF
TGTGCCAGCAACCCCCCACAGGGGGCGTCCAGGGAGACCCAGTACTTC
>-|TRBJ2-2|TRBD1|TRBV6-5
CASSPTDRATGELFF
TGTGCCAGCAGTCCGACCGACAGGGCCACCGGGGAGCTGTTTTTT
>-|TRBJ2-1|TRBD2|TRBV25-1
CASSELGAGSPLGEQFF
TGTGCCAGCAGTGAATTAGGAGCGGGATCCCCGCTGGGTGAGCAGTTCTTC
>-|TRBJ2-4|-|TRBV15
CATSRALAKNIQYF
TGTGCCACCAGCAGAGCACTAGCCAAAAACATTCAGTACTTC
>-|TRBJ2-7|TRBD2|TRBV7-9
CASSPGLASHEQYF
TGTGCCAGCAGTCCGGGACTAGCGTCCCACGAGCAGTACTTC
>-|TRBJ2-7|-|TRBV7-9
CASSSLEYEQYF
TGTGCCAGCAGCTCGTTAGAGTACGAGCAGTACTTC
>-|TRBJ2-1|-|TRBV5-1
CASSLRPLGPSSYNEQFF
TGCGCCAGCAGCTTGCGCCCTCTAGGTCCTAGCTCCTACAATGAGCAGTTCTTC
>-|TRBJ2-7|-|TRBV4-2
CASSQERGGADEQYF
TGTGCCAGCAGCCAAGAGAGGGGGGGGGCGGACGAGCAGTACTTC
>-|TRBJ2-1|TRBD2|TRBV11-3
CASSPQGEGQNEQFF
TGTGCCAGCAGCCCCCAAGGGGAGGGCCAGAATGAGCAGTTCTTC
>-|TRBJ1-1|-|TRBV7-9
CASSLTGTGNTEAFF
TGTGCCAGCAGCTTAACGGGTACAGGGAACACTGAAGCTTTCTTT
>-|TRBJ2-1|TRBD2|TRBV9
CASSVGTSGLQEQFF
TGTGCCAGCAGCGTTGGGACTAGCGGCCTACAGGAGCAGTTCTTC